This T cell receptor beta chain was identified in a study of blood T cell repertoires in COVID-19. Study in general: The study drew acute and convalescent COVID-19 samples from the United States, Italy and Spain. PBMCs, B-cell-depleted T cells, or T cells provided the cDNA or gDNA that made up the material.

Per the original methods: Reference gene primers were amplified, and this amplification served to estimate nucleated cell counts. Only in-frame clones appear in the TCRdb table, and some are missing; sequencing was by immunoSEQ multiplex PCR. V and J calls and clone size are those listed in that table; D and trimming were worked out from the DNA. The table lists tens of thousands of clones, roughly four fifths of them singletons. Input material: peripheral blood. The TCR sequence derives from a woman aged 50 to 60 with active or convalescent COVID-19.

The CDR3: CASGRDSYNEQFF. CDR3 DNA sequence: TGTGCCAGTGGGAGGGACTCCTACAATGAGCAGTTCTTC. The rearrangement joins TRBV19 to TRBJ2-1; 7 nucleotides match TRBD2. Germline CDR1 LNHDA, CDR2 SQIVND (reference sequence). The length of the CDR3 is 13 residues. Trimming removed 8 bases from V and 0 bases from J; junction bases left unmatched: 1.